This TCR beta chain was profiled in a study of cytomegalovirus exposure and HLA in healthy donors. Whole-study findings and limits: It has been reported that TCR beta sequences accurately predicted the HLA-A and HLA-B alleles of most subjects.

The V end lost 3 bases, the J end lost 8 bases, and 8 bases lay between the germline ends. Germline CDR1 and CDR2: DFQATT and SNEGSKA (reference sequence). The CDR3 totals 11 residues. Vbeta (60) and Jbeta (13) primers were used in the PCR. Measured with immunoSEQ multiplex PCR; TCRdb has only the in-frame clones, and not every one. The sample holds some 140,000 clones, about 82% seen once. A word on this clone: Its antigen is as yet unknown.

The chain uses TRBV20-1 and TRBJ1-5; no definite D call. Sample: PBMCs. This clonotype was obtained from a female donor in good health and CMV-seropositive. CDR3 nucleotides: TGCAGTGCTAGGGGTCAGGAGCCCCAGCATTTT. It codes for CSARGQEPQHF.